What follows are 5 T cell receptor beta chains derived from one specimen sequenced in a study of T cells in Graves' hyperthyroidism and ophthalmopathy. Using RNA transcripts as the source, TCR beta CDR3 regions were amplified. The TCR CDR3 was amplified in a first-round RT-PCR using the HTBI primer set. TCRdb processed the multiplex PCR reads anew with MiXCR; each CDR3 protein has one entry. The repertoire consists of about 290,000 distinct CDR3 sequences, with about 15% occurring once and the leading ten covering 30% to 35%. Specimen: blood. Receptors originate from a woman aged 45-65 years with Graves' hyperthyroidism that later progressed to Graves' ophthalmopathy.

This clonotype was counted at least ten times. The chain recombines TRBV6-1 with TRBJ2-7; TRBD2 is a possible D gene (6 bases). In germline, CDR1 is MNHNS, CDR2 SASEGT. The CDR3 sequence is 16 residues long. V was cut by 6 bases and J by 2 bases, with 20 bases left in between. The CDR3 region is CASRPIGSIPTYEQYF. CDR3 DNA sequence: TGTGCCAGCAGGCCCATCGGGAGTATCCCAACCTACGAGCAGTACTTC.

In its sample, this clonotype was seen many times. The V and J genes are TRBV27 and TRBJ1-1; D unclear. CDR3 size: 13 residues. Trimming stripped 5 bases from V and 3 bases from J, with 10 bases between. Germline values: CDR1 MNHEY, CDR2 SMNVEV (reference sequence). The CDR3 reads CASSGRIYTEAFF. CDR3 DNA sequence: TGTGCCAGCAGTGGACGGATTTACACTGAAGCTTTCTTT.

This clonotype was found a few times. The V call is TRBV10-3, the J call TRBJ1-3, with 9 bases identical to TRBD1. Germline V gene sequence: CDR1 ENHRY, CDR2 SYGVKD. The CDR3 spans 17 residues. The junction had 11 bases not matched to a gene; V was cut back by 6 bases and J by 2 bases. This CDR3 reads CAISGQGLVGPGNTIYF. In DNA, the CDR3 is TGTGCCATCAGCGGACAGGGGCTGGTCGGGCCTGGAAACACCATATATTTT.

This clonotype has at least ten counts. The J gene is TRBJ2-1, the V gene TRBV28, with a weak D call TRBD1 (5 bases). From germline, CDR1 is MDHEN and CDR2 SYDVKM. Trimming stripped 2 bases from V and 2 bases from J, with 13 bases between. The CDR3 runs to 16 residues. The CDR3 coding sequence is TGTGCCAGCAGTTTAGAGGATTTCAGGGCCTACAATGAGCAGTTCTTC. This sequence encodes CASSLEDFRAYNEQFF.

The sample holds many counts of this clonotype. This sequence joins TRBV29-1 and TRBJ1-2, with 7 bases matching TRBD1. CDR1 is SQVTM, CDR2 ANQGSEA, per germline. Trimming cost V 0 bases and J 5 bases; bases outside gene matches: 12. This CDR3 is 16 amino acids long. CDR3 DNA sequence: TGCAGCGTTGAAGATTTAAAAGGGGGCGTACGGTATGGCTACACCTTC. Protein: CSVEDLKGGVRYGYTF.